This section outlines one T cell receptor (beta chain) sequence together with its context. Its specificity is unknown. The entry originates in a study of cytomegalovirus exposure and HLA in healthy donors. Study as a whole: In a later analysis, it was reported that the roughly 130 validation repertoires had been produced on the same platform as the 550 to 850 repertoires belonging to the first cohort.

Assay used: immunoSEQ multiplex PCR; TCRdb lists only in-frame clones, some missing. The sample carries more than 60,000 clones, 96% recorded once. The V segment lost 3 bases and the J segment 0 bases; nucleotides outside the gene matches: 7. CDR1 is LNHDA and CDR2 is SQIVND in the germline V gene (reference sequence). This CDR3 has 17 residues. Study findings and constraints: The authors listed around 150 TCR beta chains as cytomegalovirus-associated.

Sequencing input: PBMCs. This TCR was recovered from a woman under 30 in good health and CMV-seropositive. The chain has TRBV19 and TRBJ2-4; 8 bases fit TRBD1. The CDR3 is CASSMGGGQGAKNIQYF. As DNA, the CDR3 is TGTGCCAGTAGTATGGGGGGCGGACAGGGAGCCAAAAACATTCAGTACTTC.